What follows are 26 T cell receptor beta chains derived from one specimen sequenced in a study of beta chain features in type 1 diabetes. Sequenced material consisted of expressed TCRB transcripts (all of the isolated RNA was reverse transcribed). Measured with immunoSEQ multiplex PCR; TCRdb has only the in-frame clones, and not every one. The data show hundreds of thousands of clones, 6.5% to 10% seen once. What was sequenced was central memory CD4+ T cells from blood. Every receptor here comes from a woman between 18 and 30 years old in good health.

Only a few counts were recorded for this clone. The chain's CDR3 is CATGTQGATYNEQFF. CDR3 in DNA: TGTGCCACCGGAACGCAGGGGGCAACCTACAATGAGCAGTTCTTC. The chain is built from TRBV15 and TRBJ2-1, with 8 bases lining up with TRBD1. The CDR3 loop spans 15 amino acids. CDR1 is LNHNV and CDR2 is YYDKDF in the germline V gene (reference sequence). Trimming took 8 bases from V and 2 from J; bases not matched to a gene: 8.

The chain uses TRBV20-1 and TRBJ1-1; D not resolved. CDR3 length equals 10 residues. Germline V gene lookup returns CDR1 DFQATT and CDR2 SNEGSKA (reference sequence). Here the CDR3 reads CSAVDTEAFF. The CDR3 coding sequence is TGCAGCGCCGTCGACACTGAAGCTTTCTTT.

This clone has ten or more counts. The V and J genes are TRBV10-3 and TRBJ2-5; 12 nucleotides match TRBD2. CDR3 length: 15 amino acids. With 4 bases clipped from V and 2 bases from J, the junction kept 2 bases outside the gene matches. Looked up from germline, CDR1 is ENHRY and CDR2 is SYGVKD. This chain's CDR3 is CAISVLAGGQETQYF. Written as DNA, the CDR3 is TGTGCCATCAGTGTGCTAGCGGGAGGGCAAGAGACCCAGTACTTC.

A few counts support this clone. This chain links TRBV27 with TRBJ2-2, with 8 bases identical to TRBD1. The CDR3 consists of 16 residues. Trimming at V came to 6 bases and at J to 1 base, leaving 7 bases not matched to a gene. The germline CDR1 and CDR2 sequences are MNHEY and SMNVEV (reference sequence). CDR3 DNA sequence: TGTGCCAGCAGAAATCAGGGGGCAGGGAACACCGGGGAGCTGTTTTTT. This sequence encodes CASRNQGAGNTGELFF.

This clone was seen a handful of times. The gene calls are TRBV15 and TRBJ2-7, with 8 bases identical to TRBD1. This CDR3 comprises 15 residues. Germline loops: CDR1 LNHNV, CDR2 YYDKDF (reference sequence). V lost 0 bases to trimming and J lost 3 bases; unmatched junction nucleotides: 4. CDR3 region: CATSRELTGVYEQYF. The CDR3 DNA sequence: TGTGCCACCAGCAGAGAATTGACAGGGGTCTACGAGCAGTACTTC.

CDR3 DNA sequence: TGTGCCAGCAGTTCTAGGGTGTGGGAGACCCAGTACTTC. This encodes CASSSRVWETQYF. The rearrangement uses TRBV27 and TRBJ2-5; D remains unclear. Germline V gene sequence: CDR1 MNHEY, CDR2 SMNVEV (reference sequence). Trimming shortened V by 4 bases and J by 5 bases, and 11 bases separated the two germline ends. The CDR3 is made up of 13 amino acids.

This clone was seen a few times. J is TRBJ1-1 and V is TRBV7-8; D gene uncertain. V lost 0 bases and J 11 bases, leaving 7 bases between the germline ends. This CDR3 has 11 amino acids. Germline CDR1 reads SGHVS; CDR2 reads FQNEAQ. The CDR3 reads CASSLAGSAFF. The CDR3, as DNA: TGTGCCAGCAGCTTAGCTGGGTCGGCTTTCTTT. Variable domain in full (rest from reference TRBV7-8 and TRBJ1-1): GAGVSQSPRYKVAKRGQDVALRCDPISGHVSLFWYQQALGQGPEFLTYFQNEAQLDKSGLPSDRFFAERPEGSVSTLKIQRTQQEDSAVYLCASSLAGSAFFGQGTRLTVV.

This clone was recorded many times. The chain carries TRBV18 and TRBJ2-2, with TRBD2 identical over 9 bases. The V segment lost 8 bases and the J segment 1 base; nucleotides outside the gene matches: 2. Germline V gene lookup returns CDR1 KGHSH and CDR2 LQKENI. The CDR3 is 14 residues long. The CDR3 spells CASTTSGNTGELFF. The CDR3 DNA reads TGTGCCAGCACGACTAGCGGGAACACCGGGGAGCTGTTTTTT. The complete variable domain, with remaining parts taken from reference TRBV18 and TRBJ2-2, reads NAGVMQNPRHLVRRRGQEARLRCSPMKGHSHVYWYRQLPEEGLKFMVYLQKENIIDESGMPKERFSAEFPKEGPSILRIQQVVRGDSAAYFCASTTSGNTGELFFGEGSRLTVL.

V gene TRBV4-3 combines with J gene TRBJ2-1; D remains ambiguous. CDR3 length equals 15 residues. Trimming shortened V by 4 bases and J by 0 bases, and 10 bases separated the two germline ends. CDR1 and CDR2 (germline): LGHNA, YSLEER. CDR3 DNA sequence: TGCGCCAGCAGCCGCGACGAAAGCTCCTACAATGAGCAGTTCTTC. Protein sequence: CASSRDESSYNEQFF.

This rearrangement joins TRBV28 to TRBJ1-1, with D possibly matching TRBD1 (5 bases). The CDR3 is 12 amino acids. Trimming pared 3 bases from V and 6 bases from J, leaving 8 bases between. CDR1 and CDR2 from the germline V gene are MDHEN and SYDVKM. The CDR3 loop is CASSFWGSEAFF. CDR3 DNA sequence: TGTGCCAGCAGTTTCTGGGGGTCTGAAGCTTTCTTT.

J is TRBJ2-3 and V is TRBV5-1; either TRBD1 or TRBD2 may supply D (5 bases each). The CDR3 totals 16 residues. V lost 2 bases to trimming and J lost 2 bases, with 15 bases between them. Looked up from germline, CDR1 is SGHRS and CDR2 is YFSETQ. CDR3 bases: TGCGCCAGCAGCTTCCTCGGGACCATATCCACAGATACGCAGTATTTT. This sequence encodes CASSFLGTISTDTQYF. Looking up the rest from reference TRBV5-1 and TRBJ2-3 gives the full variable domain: KAGVTQTPRYLIKTRGQQVTLSCSPISGHRSVSWYQQTPGQGLQFLFEYFSETQRNKGNFPGRFSGRQFSNSRSEMNVSTLELGDSALYLCASSFLGTISTDTQYFGPGTRLTVL.

In DNA, the CDR3 is TGTGCCATCAGAGGTGGACAGGGTGTGGAAAAACTGTTTTTT. Its protein is CAIRGGQGVEKLFF. The chain uses TRBV10-3 and TRBJ1-4, with 8 bases lining up with TRBD1. V shed 6 bases, J shed 8 bases, and the junction held 8 bases outside the gene matches. There are 14 residues in the CDR3. Germline V CDR1 and CDR2: ENHRY, SYGVKD.

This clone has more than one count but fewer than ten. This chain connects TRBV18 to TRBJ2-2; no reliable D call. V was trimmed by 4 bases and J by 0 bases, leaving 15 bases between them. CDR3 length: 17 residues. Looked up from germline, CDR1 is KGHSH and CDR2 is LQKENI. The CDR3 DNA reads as TGTGCCAGCTCACAACGGGTTCCCGGCGCGAACACCGGGGAGCTGTTTTTT. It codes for CASSQRVPGANTGELFF.

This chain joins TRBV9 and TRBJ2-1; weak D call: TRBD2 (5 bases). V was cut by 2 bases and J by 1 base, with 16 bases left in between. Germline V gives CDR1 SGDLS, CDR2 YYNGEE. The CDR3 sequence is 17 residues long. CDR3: CASSVASMGASYNEQFF. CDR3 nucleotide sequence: TGTGCCAGCAGCGTGGCTTCCATGGGAGCGTCCTACAATGAGCAGTTCTTC.

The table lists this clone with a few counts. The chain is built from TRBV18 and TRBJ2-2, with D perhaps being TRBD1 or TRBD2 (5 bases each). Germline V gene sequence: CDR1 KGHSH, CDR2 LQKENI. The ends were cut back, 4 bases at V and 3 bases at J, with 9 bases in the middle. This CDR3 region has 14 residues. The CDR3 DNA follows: TGTGCCAGCTCACAGGGGACGGACACCGGGGAGCTGTTTTTT. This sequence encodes CASSQGTDTGELFF.

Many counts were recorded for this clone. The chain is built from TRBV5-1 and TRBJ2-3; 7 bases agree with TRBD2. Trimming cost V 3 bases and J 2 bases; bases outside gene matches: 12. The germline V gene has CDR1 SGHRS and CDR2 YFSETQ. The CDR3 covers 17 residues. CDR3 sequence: CASSSGMASGYTDTQYF. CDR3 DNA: TGCGCCAGCAGCTCCGGCATGGCTAGCGGTTACACAGATACGCAGTATTTT.

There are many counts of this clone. CDR3 DNA: TGTGCCAGCAGCGTATCGGACGGGAAACAGCCCCAGCATTTT. It specifies CASSVSDGKQPQHF. This chain links TRBV9 with TRBJ1-5; the D is unclear. Trimming took off 1 base at V and 7 bases at J, with 12 bases between the two ends. Germline-derived CDR1 and CDR2 are SGDLS and YYNGEE. The CDR3 has 14 amino acids.

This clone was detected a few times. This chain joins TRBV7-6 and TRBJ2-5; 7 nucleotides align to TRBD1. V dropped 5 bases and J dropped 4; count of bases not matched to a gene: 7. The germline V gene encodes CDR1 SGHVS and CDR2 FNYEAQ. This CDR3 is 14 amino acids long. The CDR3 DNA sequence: TGTGCCAGCAGCCCATCCGACAGGGCAGAGACCCAGTACTTC. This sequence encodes CASSPSDRAETQYF.

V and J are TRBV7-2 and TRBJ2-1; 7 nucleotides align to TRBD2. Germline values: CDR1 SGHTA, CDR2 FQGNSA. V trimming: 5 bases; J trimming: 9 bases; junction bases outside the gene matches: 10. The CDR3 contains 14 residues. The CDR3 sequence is CASSSQGLVGEQFF. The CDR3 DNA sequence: TGTGCCAGCAGCAGTCAAGGACTAGTCGGTGAGCAGTTCTTC.

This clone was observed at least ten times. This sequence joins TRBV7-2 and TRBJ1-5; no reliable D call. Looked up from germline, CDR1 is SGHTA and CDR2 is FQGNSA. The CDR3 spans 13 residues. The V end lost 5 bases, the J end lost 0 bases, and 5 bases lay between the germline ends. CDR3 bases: TGTGCCAGCAGCGGGAATAGCAATCAGCCCCAGCATTTT. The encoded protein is CASSGNSNQPQHF.

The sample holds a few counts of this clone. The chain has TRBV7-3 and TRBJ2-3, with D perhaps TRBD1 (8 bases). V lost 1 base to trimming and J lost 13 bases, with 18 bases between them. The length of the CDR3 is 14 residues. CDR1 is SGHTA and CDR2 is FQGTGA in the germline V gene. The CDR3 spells CASSLSPGQGGKYF. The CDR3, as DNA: TGTGCCAGCAGCTTAAGCCCCGGACAGGGAGGGAAGTATTTT.

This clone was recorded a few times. The CDR3 nucleotides are TGCGCCAGCAGCTCCCCCCTACCAACTGGGGATACGCAGTATTTT. It specifies CASSSPLPTGDTQYF. The chain links TRBV5-1 to TRBJ2-3; no reliable D call. Germline assignment: CDR1 SGHRS and CDR2 YFSETQ. CDR3 length equals 15 residues. Trimming left V 3 bases short and J 6 bases short, with 17 bases between.

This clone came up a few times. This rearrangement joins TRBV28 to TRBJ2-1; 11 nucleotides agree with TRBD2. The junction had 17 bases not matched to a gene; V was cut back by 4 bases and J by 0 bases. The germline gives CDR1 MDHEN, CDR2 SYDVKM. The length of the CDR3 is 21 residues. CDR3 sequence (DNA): TGTGCCAGCAGTTCCCACAACGACCAGGGACTAGCGGCAAGCTCCTACAATGAGCAGTTCTTC. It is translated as CASSSHNDQGLAASSYNEQFF.

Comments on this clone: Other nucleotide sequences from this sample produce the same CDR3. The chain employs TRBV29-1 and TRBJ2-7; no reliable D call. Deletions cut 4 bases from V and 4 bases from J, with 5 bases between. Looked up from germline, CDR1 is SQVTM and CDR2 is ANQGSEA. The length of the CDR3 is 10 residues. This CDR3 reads CSVGDYEQYF. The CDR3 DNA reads TGCAGCGTTGGGGATTACGAGCAGTACTTC.

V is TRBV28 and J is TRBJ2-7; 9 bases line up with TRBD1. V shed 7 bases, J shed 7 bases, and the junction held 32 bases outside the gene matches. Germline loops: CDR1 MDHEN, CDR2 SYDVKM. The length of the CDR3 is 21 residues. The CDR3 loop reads CASTTDRGGLAVRGRLYEQYF. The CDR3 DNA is TGTGCCAGCACTACGGACAGGGGAGGGCTAGCGGTGCGGGGGCGCCTGTATGAGCAGTACTTC.

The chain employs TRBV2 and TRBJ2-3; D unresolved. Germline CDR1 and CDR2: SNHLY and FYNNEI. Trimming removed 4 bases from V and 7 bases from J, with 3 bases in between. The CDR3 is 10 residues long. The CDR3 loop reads CASSGHTQYF. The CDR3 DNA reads TGTGCCAGCAGTGGGCATACGCAGTATTTT.